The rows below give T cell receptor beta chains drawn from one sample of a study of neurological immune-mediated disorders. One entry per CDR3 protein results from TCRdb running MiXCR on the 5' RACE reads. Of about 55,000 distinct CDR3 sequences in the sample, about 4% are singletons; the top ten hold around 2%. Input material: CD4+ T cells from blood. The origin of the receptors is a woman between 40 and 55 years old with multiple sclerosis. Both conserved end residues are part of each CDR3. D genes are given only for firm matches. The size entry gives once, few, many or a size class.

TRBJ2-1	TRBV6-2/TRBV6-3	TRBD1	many	CASSSLTLQGANEQFF	TGTGCCAGCAGTTCCCTGACCCTTCAGGGGGCGAATGAGCAGTTCTTC
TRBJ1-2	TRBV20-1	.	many	CSARDPVSDYGYTF	TGCAGTGCTAGAGATCCAGTTTCCGACTATGGCTACACCTTC
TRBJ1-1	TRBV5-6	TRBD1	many	CASSVEGQGGAFF	TGTGCCAGCAGCGTGGAGGGCCAGGGGGGAGCTTTCTTT
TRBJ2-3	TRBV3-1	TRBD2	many	CASSASLAGGTDTQYF	TGTGCCAGCAGCGCCTCACTAGCGGGGGGCACAGATACGCAGTATTTT
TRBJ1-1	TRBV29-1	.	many	CSVPGVMNTEAFF	TGCAGCGTCCCAGGGGTCATGAACACTGAAGCTTTCTTT
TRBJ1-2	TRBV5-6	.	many	CASSSSRGLNYGYTF	TGTGCCAGCAGCTCCTCTAGAGGTTTGAACTATGGCTACACCTTC
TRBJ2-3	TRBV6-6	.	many	CASSYRGPDTQYF	TGTGCCAGCAGTTACCGGGGGCCAGATACGCAGTATTTT
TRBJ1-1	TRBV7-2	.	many	CASSLSHLGSSYRAFF	TGTGCCAGCAGCTTAAGCCACCTAGGCTCCAGTTATAGGGCTTTCTTT
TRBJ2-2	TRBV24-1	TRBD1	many	CATSDSRQGWWELFF	TGTGCCACCAGTGATTCACGACAGGGTTGGTGGGAGCTGTTTTTT
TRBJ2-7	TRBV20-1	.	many	CSAKGQGLYEQYF	TGCAGTGCTAAAGGACAGGGACTATACGAGCAGTACTTC
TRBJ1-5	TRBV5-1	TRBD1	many	CASRRDRGQPQHF	TGCGCCAGCAGACGGGACAGGGGACAGCCCCAGCATTTT
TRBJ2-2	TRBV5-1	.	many	CASSSTANTGELFF	TGCGCCAGCAGCTCCACCGCCAACACCGGGGAGCTGTTTTTT
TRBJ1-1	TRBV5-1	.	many	CASRGGSSEAFF	TGCGCCAGCAGGGGGGGTTCTTCTGAAGCTTTCTTT
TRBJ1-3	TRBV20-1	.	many	CSARDKGSGNTIYF	TGCAGTGCTAGAGATAAGGGCTCTGGAAACACCATATATTTT
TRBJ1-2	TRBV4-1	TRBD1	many	CASSQTRDRGPGSF	TGCGCCAGCAGCCAAACCCGGGACAGGGGGCCCGGCAGCTTC